The present entry profiles one TCR beta chain with its context. Its antigen is currently unknown. This sample stems from a study of T cell clones after liver transplantation. Sequencing was performed with immunoSEQ multiplex PCR; in TCRdb, only in-frame clones are kept and a portion is missing. The sample records approximately 71,000 clones, 85% to 95% being singletons. Overall study results and limits: Conclusions were preliminary, with small, heterogeneous patient groups.

This clonotype was obtained from a human patient who received a liver transplant. Some of the T cells might come from the graft donor. The sample in question was CD4+ T cells from blood, obtained 25 months after liver transplant.

The CDR3 nucleotides read TGTGCCAGCAGCCCCGGACAGGGCTTATGGCAGTACTTC. Amino acids: CASSPGQGLWQYF. The chain has TRBV11-2 and TRBJ2-7, with 8 bases that match TRBD1. This CDR3 has 13 amino acids. V was clipped by 5 bases and J by 9 bases; unmatched bases: 9. Per germline, CDR1 SGHAT and CDR2 FQNNGV.